What follows are 13 T cell receptor beta chains derived from one specimen sequenced in a study of neoadjuvant nivolumab and ipilimumab in lung cancer. Measured with immunoSEQ multiplex PCR; TCRdb has only the in-frame clones, and not every one. The data contain a few thousand clones, approximately 88% of them singletons. The starting material was tumor tissue, obtained after neoadjuvant nivolumab, alone or with ipilimumab, at or shortly before surgery. These receptors originate from an adult with non-small cell lung cancer.

The V call is TRBV5-4, the J call TRBJ1-2; the D is unclear. The CDR3 consists of 14 residues. Trimming took off 1 base at V and 5 bases at J, with 12 bases between the two ends. Germline V gene sequence: CDR1 SGHNT, CDR2 YYREEE (reference sequence). The CDR3 nucleotides read TGTGCCAGCAGCTTGACCACTAGGGAATATGGCTACACCTTC. Translating gives CASSLTTREYGYTF.

This chain joins TRBV29-1 and TRBJ2-1, with D tentatively TRBD2 (5 bases). CDR3 length equals 13 residues. Trimming left V 5 bases short and J 5 bases short, with 13 bases between. The V gene's germline CDR1 is SQVTM and CDR2 ANQGSEA. The CDR3, as DNA: TGCAGCGTTCGTGGAATGCGGGACAATGAGCAGTTCTTC. Translation gives CSVRGMRDNEQFF.

This chain joins TRBV6-6 and TRBJ1-1; D call uncertain. Trimming took off 7 bases at V and 1 base at J, with 4 bases between the two ends. The CDR3 extends over 11 amino acids. Looked up from germline, CDR1 is MNHNY and CDR2 is SVGAGI (reference sequence). CDR3 nucleotide sequence: TGTGCCAGCAAAACGAACACTGAAGCTTTCTTT. Its translation: CASKTNTEAFF.

This sequence joins TRBV4-1 and TRBJ2-7; D gene unclear. This CDR3 is 13 amino acids long. The V gene's germline CDR1 is MGHRA and CDR2 YSYEKL. The germline V and J ends were trimmed by 4 bases and 4 bases, with 11 bases remaining between them. CDR3 in amino acids: CASSREGRYEQYF. The CDR3 nucleotides read TGCGCCAGCAGCCGGGAAGGCCGGTACGAGCAGTACTTC.

The gene calls are TRBV13 and TRBJ1-5; maybe TRBD1 (5 bases). CDR1 is PRHDT, CDR2 FYEKMQ, per germline (reference sequence). The CDR3 extends over 17 amino acids. Trimming cost V 0 bases and J 4 bases, with 16 bases left between them. Here the CDR3 DNA reads TGTGCCAGCAGCTTAGGCCGACTTGGGACCGATAATCAGCCCCAGCATTTT. Translating it yields CASSLGRLGTDNQPQHF.

The chain combines TRBV7-9 with TRBJ2-3, with D hard to call. The V end was cut by 1 base, the J end by 0 bases, with 14 bases between. CDR3 size: 17 residues. The germline V gene encodes CDR1 SEHNR and CDR2 FQNEAQ (reference sequence). The CDR3 coding sequence is TGTGCCAGCAGCTTAGGGGGTCCCTATTATAGCACAGATACGCAGTATTTT. Its translation: CASSLGGPYYSTDTQYF.

CDR3 loop: CASSLGRTSYEQYF. The DNA of the CDR3 is TGTGCCAGCAGCTTAGGACGGACCTCCTACGAGCAGTACTTC. The chain couples TRBV7-2 to TRBJ2-7; D uncertain. CDR1 SGHTA and CDR2 FQGNSA come from the germline V gene. This CDR3 contains 14 residues. Trimming cost V 1 base and J 0 bases, with 7 bases left between them. The complete variable domain, with remaining parts taken from reference TRBV7-2 and TRBJ2-7, reads GAGVSQSPSNKVTEKGKDVELRCDPISGHTALYWYRQSLGQGLEFLIYFQGNSAPDKSGLPSDRFSAERTGGSVSTLTIQRTQQEDSAVYLCASSLGRTSYEQYFGPGTRLTVT.

This sequence joins TRBV5-6 and TRBJ1-2, with unresolved D. Germline V gives CDR1 SGHDT, CDR2 YYEEEE. The CDR3 is 12 amino acids. V was cut by 3 bases and J by 3 bases, with 6 bases left in between. CDR3 residues: CASSSADYGYTF. CDR3 nucleotides: TGTGCCAGCAGCTCGGCTGACTATGGCTACACCTTC.

The rearrangement joins TRBV18 to TRBJ2-3; 7 positions match TRBD2. This CDR3 contains 15 residues. The trim removed 6 bases at V and 4 bases at J, leaving 10 bases unmatched. From germline, CDR1 is KGHSH and CDR2 LQKENI. The CDR3 spells CASSRRGGGSDTQYF. The DNA for the CDR3 is TGTGCCAGCTCCCGACGAGGCGGGGGTTCAGATACGCAGTATTTT.

V gene TRBV5-1 combines with J gene TRBJ2-5; 7 nucleotides align to TRBD2. The CDR3 runs to 16 residues. The junction had 10 bases not matched to a gene; V was cut back by 4 bases and J by 1 base. Germline values: CDR1 SGHRS, CDR2 YFSETQ. CDR3 coding DNA: TGCGCCAGCAGCCCTACTAGCGAAGGGCCCCAAGAGACCCAGTACTTC. Translated: CASSPTSEGPQETQYF.

The V and J genes are TRBV30 and TRBJ2-7; 8 nucleotides match TRBD2. Trimming at V came to 2 bases and at J to 0 bases, leaving 3 bases not matched to a gene. Germline V gene sequence: CDR1 GTSNPN, CDR2 SVGIG (reference sequence). This CDR3 comprises 14 residues. DNA for the CDR3: TGTGCCTGGAGTCCCGGGGGGGGCTCCTACGAGCAGTACTTC. Translation: CAWSPGGGSYEQYF.

The chain has TRBV19 and TRBJ1-2; 7 nucleotides align to TRBD1. The CDR3 has 12 residues. Germline-derived CDR1 and CDR2 are LNHDA and SQIVND (reference sequence). Unmatched junction bases numbered 5, after V lost 5 bases and J lost 8 bases. This CDR3 reads CASSYRGQGYTF. The CDR3 nucleotides are TGTGCCAGTAGTTACAGGGGACAAGGCTACACCTTC. The whole variable domain, remainder taken from reference TRBV19 and TRBJ1-2, is DGGITQSPKYLFRKEGQNVTLSCEQNLNHDAMYWYRQDPGQGLRLIYYSQIVNDFQKGDIAEGYSVSREKKESFPLTVTSAQKNPTAFYLCASSYRGQGYTFGSGTRLTVV.

V is TRBV5-4 and J is TRBJ2-3, with 8 bases fitting TRBD2. V shed 0 bases, J shed 0 bases, and the junction held 3 bases outside the gene matches. Germline V CDR1 and CDR2: SGHNT, YYREEE (reference sequence). This CDR3 is 16 amino acids long. CDR3: CASSLEAGGSTDTQYF. In nucleotides, the CDR3 is TGTGCCAGCAGCTTGGAGGCGGGGGGTAGCACAGATACGCAGTATTTT.